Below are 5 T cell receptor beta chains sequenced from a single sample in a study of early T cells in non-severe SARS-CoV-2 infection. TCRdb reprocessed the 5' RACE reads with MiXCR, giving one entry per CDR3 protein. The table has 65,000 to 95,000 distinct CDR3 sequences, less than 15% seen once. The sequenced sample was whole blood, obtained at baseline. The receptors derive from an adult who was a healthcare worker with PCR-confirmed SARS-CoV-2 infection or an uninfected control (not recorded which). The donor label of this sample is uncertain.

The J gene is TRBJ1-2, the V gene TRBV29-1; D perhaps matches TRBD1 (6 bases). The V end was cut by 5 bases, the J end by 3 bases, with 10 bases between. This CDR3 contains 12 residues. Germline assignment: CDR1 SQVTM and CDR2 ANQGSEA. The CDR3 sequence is CSVTGSDYGYTF. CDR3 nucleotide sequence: TGCAGCGTTACAGGGAGCGACTATGGCTACACCTTC.

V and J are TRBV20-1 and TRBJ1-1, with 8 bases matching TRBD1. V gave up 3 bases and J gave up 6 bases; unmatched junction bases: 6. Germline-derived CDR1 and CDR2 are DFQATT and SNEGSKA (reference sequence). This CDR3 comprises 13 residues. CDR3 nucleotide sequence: TGCAGTGCTAGGGACAGGGTTCGACCTGAAGCTTTCTTT. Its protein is CSARDRVRPEAFF.

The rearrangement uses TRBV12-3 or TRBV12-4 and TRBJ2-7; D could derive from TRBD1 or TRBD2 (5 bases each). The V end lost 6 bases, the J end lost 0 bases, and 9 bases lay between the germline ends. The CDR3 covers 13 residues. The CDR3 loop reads CASRTGTSYEQYF. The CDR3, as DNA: TGTGCCAGCAGAACCGGGACCTCCTACGAGCAGTACTTC.

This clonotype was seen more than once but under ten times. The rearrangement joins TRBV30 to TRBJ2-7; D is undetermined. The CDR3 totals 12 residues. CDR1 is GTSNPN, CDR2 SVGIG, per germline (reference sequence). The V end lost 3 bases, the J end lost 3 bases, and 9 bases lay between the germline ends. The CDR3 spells CAWRGRGYEQYF. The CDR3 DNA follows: TGTGCCTGGAGGGGTCGCGGCTACGAGCAGTACTTC.

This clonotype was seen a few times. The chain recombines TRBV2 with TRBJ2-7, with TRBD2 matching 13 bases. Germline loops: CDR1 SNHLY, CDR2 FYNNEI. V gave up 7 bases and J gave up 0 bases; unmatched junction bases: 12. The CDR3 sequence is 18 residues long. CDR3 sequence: CASNLPRTSGRVSYEQYF. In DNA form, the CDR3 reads TGTGCCAGCAACCTCCCCCGGACTAGCGGGAGAGTCTCCTACGAGCAGTACTTC.